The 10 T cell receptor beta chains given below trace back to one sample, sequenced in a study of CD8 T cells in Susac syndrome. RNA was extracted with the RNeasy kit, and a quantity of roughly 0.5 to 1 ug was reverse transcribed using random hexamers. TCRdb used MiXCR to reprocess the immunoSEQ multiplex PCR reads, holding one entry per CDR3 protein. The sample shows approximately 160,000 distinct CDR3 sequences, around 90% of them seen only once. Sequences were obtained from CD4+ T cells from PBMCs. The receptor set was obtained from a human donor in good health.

The CDR3 DNA is TGTGCCAGCAGCGTAGGAGGACTAGCGGGAGGGAATGAGCAGTTCTTC. This encodes CASSVGGLAGGNEQFF. The chain employs TRBV9 and TRBJ2-1, with TRBD2 matching 15 bases. The V gene's germline CDR1 is SGDLS and CDR2 YYNGEE. Unmatched junction bases numbered 2, after V lost 0 bases and J lost 7 bases. CDR3 size: 16 residues.

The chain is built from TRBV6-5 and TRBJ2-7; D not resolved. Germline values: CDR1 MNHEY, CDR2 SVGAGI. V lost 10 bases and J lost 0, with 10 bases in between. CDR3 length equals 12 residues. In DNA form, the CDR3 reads TGTGCCACCTCCCAAAGCTCCTACGAGCAGTACTTC. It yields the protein CATSQSSYEQYF.

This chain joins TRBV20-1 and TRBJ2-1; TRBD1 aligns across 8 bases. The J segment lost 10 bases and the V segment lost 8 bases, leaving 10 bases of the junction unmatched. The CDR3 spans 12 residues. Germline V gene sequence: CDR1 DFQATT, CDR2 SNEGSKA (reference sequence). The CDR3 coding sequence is TGCAGTCCAGGCAGGGGGCAAGGAGAGCAGTTCTTC. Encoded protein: CSPGRGQGEQFF.

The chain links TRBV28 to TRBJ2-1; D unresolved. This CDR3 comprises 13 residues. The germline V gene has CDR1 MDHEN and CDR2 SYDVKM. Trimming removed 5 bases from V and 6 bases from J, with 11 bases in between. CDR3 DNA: TGTGCCAGCAGTCCCAGGAACACCAATGAGCAGTTCTTC. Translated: CASSPRNTNEQFF.

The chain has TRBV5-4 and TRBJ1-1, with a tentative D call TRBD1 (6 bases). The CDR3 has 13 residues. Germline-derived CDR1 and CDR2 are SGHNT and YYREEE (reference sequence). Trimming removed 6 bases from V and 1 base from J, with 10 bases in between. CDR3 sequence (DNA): TGTGCCAGCAAGATGGACAGGAACACTGAAGCTTTCTTT. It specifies CASKMDRNTEAFF. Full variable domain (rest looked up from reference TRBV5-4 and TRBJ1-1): ETGVTQSPTHLIKTRGQQVTLRCSSQSGHNTVSWYQQALGQGPQFIFQYYREEENGRGNFPPRFSGLQFPNYSSELNVNALELDDSALYLCASKMDRNTEAFFGQGTRLTVV.

The CDR3 region is CAISAPSLSEPQGNYGYTF. CDR3 nucleotide sequence: TGTGCCATCAGTGCTCCATCACTCTCCGAGCCCCAGGGGAACTATGGCTACACCTTC. This chain connects TRBV10-3 to TRBJ1-2; D is possibly TRBD1 (6 bases). Germline loops: CDR1 ENHRY, CDR2 SYGVKD. The CDR3 has 19 amino acids. V was cut by 4 bases and J by 2 bases, with 26 bases left in between.

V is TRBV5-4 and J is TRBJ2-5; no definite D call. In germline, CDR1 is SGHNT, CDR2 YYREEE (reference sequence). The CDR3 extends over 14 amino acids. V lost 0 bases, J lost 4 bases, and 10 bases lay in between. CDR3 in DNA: TGTGCCAGCAGCTTGGAGGCGTCCGTAGAGACCCAGTACTTC. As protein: CASSLEASVETQYF.

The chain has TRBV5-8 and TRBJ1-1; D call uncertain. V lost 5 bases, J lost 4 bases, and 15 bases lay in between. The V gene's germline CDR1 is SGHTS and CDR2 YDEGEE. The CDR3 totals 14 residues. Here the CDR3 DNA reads TGTGCCAGCAGTTGGGAAAGGATGGGCACTGAAGCTTTCTTT. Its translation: CASSWERMGTEAFF.

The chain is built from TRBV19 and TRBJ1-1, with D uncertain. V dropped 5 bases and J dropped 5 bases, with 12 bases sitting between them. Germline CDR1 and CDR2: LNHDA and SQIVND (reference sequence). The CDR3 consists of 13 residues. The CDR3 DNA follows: TGTGCCAGTAGTGAAGGGAGACGAACTGAAGCTTTCTTT. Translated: CASSEGRRTEAFF.

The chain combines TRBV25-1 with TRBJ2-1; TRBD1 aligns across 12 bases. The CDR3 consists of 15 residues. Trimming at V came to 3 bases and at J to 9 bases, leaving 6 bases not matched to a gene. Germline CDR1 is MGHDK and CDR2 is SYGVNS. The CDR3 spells CASSDLGQGASEQFF. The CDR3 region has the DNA TGTGCCAGCAGTGACCTGGGACAGGGGGCGAGTGAGCAGTTCTTC.